This passage covers 18 T cell receptor beta chains from one sample sequenced in a study of T-cell memory formation after mild COVID-19. TCRdb used MiXCR to reprocess the 5' RACE reads, holding one entry per CDR3 protein. The repertoire holds roughly 620,000 distinct CDR3 sequences, with approximately 19% as singletons. The sample taken for sequencing was PBMCs or a T cell subset sorted from them (not recorded which). The receptors derive from an adult woman who had mild COVID-19 (a few samples of this study predate the infection). Cell type and time point are not known.

V gene TRBV14 combines with J gene TRBJ2-5; D gene uncertain. CDR3 length: 16 amino acids. CDR1 is SGHDN, CDR2 FVKESK, per germline. Trimming removed 4 bases at V and 1 base at J, with 16 bases between. CDR3 sequence: CASSPRAPTFQETQYF. The CDR3 DNA sequence: TGTGCCAGCAGCCCCCGGGCCCCGACTTTCCAAGAGACCCAGTACTTC.

This clonotype turned up a few times. The chain is built from TRBV5-1 and TRBJ1-2, with D unresolved. Trimming removed 0 bases from V and 4 bases from J, with 13 bases in between. Germline assignment: CDR1 SGHRS and CDR2 YFSETQ. The CDR3 contains 15 residues. CDR3 bases: TGCGCCAGCAGCTTGGTAACGGGGTTAGCCTATGGCTACACCTTC. Translated: CASSLVTGLAYGYTF.

The chain carries TRBV4-2 and TRBJ2-1, with 9 bases lining up with TRBD2. CDR3 length: 15 amino acids. CDR1 LGHNA and CDR2 YNFKEQ come from the germline V gene. V was pared by 4 bases and J by 8 bases, with 9 bases of the junction left unmatched. The CDR3, as DNA: TGTGCCAGCAGCCCAGCCGGGACTAGCATACATGAGCAGTTCTTC. Translating it yields CASSPAGTSIHEQFF.

This clonotype occurred many times. This chain uses TRBV5-1 with TRBJ2-7; 14 nucleotides match TRBD2. Per germline, CDR1 SGHRS and CDR2 YFSETQ. The V segment lost 5 bases and the J segment 4 bases; nucleotides outside the gene matches: 5. The CDR3 is 15 amino acids. The CDR3 DNA reads TGCGCCAGCAGGCAGACTAGCGGGAGGGCGTACGAGCAGTACTTC. Amino acids: CASRQTSGRAYEQYF.

The sample holds many counts of this clonotype. The chain's CDR3 is CASTPQSWEGASTGELFF. DNA for the CDR3: TGTGCCAGCACCCCCCAGTCCTGGGAGGGGGCGAGCACCGGGGAGCTGTTTTTT. J is TRBJ2-2 and V is TRBV11-1; TRBD1 or TRBD2 may be the D gene (7 bases each). Per the germline V gene, CDR1 is SGHAT and CDR2 is FQDESV (reference sequence). The V gene lost 7 bases and the J gene lost 4 bases, with 25 bases spanning the gap. There are 18 residues in the CDR3.

This clonotype appeared a few times. The chain uses TRBV4-2 and TRBJ2-7, with D possibly TRBD2 on 5 matching bases. V gave up 4 bases and J gave up 7 bases, with 17 bases separating them. This CDR3 contains 14 residues. From germline, CDR1 is LGHNA and CDR2 YNFKEQ. CDR3 DNA sequence: TGTGCCAGCAGCCCCCGGGATTCACCGGGAGAGCAGTACTTC. This encodes CASSPRDSPGEQYF.

The rearrangement uses TRBV6-4 and TRBJ2-3, with no clear D. Germline CDR1 and CDR2: MRHNA and SNTAGT. The V end was cut by 0 bases, the J end by 3 bases, with 7 bases between. This CDR3 region has 14 residues. This CDR3 is CASSDSHDTDTQYF. The CDR3 coding sequence is TGTGCCAGCAGTGACTCCCACGATACAGATACGCAGTATTTT.

In its sample, this clonotype was seen many times. This chain uses TRBV29-1 with TRBJ1-2; weak D call: TRBD1 (5 bases). Germline V gives CDR1 SQVTM, CDR2 ANQGSEA. CDR3 length: 13 amino acids. Trimming shortened V by 4 bases and J by 0 bases, and 9 bases separated the two germline ends. CDR3 residues: CSVGQGANYGYTF. The CDR3 region has the DNA TGCAGCGTTGGGCAGGGAGCTAACTATGGCTACACCTTC.

J is TRBJ2-7 and V is TRBV29-1, with D perhaps TRBD1 (6 bases). The length of the CDR3 is 12 residues. V dropped 4 bases and J dropped 5 bases, with 12 bases sitting between them. The germline CDR1 and CDR2 sequences are SQVTM and ANQGSEA. In nucleotides, the CDR3 is TGCAGCGTTGGGGGGCAGGGCCACGAGCAGTACTTC. It is translated as CSVGGQGHEQYF.

Worth noting for this clonotype: An end of the junction differs from the germline gene, which may be a read error. The chain carries TRBV6-1 and TRBJ2-1; D possibly corresponds to TRBD2 (6 bases). Germline-derived CDR1 and CDR2 are MNHNS and SASEGT. This CDR3 has 13 amino acids. This CDR3 is CASRDGGKNEQFF. CDR3 DNA: TGTGCCAGCCGTGACGGCGGGAAGAATGAGCAGTTCTTC.

This chain joins TRBV7-9 and TRBJ2-7; TRBD1 is a possible D gene (6 bases). The length of the CDR3 is 12 residues. V shed 0 bases and J shed 11 bases, with 11 bases lying between them. Germline V CDR1 and CDR2: SEHNR, FQNEAQ (reference sequence). The CDR3 DNA is TGTGCCAGCAGCTTAGCGACAGGCCCGAAGTACTTC. Encoded protein: CASSLATGPKYF.

The chain has TRBV5-1 and TRBJ2-3; TRBD2 matches 9 bases. J gave up 1 base and V 0 bases, and 6 bases lay outside the gene matches. The CDR3 has 17 amino acids. Germline lookup yields CDR1 SGHRS and CDR2 YFSETQ. The DNA for the CDR3 is TGCGCCAGCAGCTTGGTCCGGAGCGGGAGGCGCACAGATACGCAGTATTTT. Its protein product is CASSLVRSGRRTDTQYF.

The chain carries TRBV9 and TRBJ2-1; 10 bases line up with TRBD2. V was clipped by 0 bases and J by 4 bases; unmatched bases: 7. Germline V gives CDR1 SGDLS, CDR2 YYNGEE. The CDR3 loop spans 17 amino acids. CDR3: CASSVDSGRAPYNEQFF. The CDR3 nucleotides read TGTGCCAGCAGCGTAGACAGCGGGAGGGCCCCTTACAATGAGCAGTTCTTC.

Note on this clonotype: Just one base apart from a much larger clone, this may be a read error. This chain connects TRBV27 to TRBJ2-2; 8 nucleotides align to TRBD1. There are 15 residues in the CDR3. Trimming cost V 6 bases and J 0 bases; bases outside gene matches: 3. The germline CDR1 and CDR2 sequences are MNHEY and SMNVEV (reference sequence). The CDR3 loop reads CASSWDRTNTGELFF. As DNA, the CDR3 is TGTGCCAGCAGCTGGGACAGGACGAACACCGGGGAGCTGTTTTTT.

The V gene is TRBV6-2 or TRBV6-3, the J gene TRBJ1-5, with 9 bases fitting TRBD1. The CDR3 is made up of 14 amino acids. The V gene's germline CDR1 is MNHEY and CDR2 SVGEGT. V was clipped by 6 bases and J by 5 bases; unmatched bases: 5. The CDR3 DNA reads as TGTGCCAGCAGATTCACAGGGGGCCATCAGCCCCAGCATTTT. Translating it yields CASRFTGGHQPQHF.

The rearrangement uses TRBV5-6 and TRBJ2-7, with TRBD2 matching 10 bases. This CDR3 is built from 15 residues. Germline V gene sequence: CDR1 SGHDT, CDR2 YYEEEE. After removal of 2 bases from V and 9 bases from J, the junction contained 11 bases not matched to a gene. CDR3 sequence reads: CASSLRGLASQGQYF. As DNA, the CDR3 is TGTGCCAGCAGCTTAAGGGGACTAGCGAGCCAGGGGCAGTACTTC.

The genes are TRBV27 and TRBJ2-7; 9 bases match TRBD1. The CDR3 spans 13 residues. CDR1 is MNHEY, CDR2 SMNVEV, per germline (reference sequence). Trimming cost V 3 bases and J 6 bases; bases outside gene matches: 3. For the CDR3, the DNA is TGTGCCAGCAGTTTCCGGGACAGGGTCGAGCAGTACTTC. Protein product: CASSFRDRVEQYF.

This rearrangement joins TRBV18 to TRBJ2-1, with D possibly TRBD2 on 6 matching bases. CDR1 and CDR2 from the germline V gene are KGHSH and LQKENI. The CDR3 is 19 residues long. V lost 8 bases, J lost 1 base, and 27 bases lay in between. The CDR3 DNA reads TGTGCCAGCGCATCCCTTGGGCTCAGGCGGGATCTATCCTACAATGAGCAGTTCTTC. It specifies CASASLGLRRDLSYNEQFF.